The 27 T cell receptor beta chains presented below share a single source sample, sequenced in a study of shared clonotypes between healthy human individuals. The table came from immunoSEQ multiplex PCR; TCRdb's copy has only in-frame clones and leaves some out. Of hundreds of thousands of clones listed, about two thirds were seen once; the top ten hold roughly 1.8%. Sequenced: memory CD4+ T cells sorted from blood. Subset noted: CD45RA-negative fraction. These receptors originate from a woman aged 30 to 39 in good health.

The V and J genes are TRBV19 and TRBJ2-1, with 11 bases that match TRBD2. Germline CDR1 reads LNHDA; CDR2 reads SQIVND (reference sequence). Losses at the gene ends were 5 bases for V and 0 bases for J; bases not matched to a gene: 12. The CDR3 runs 19 residues. Here the CDR3 DNA reads TGTGCCAGTAGTGGAGGGATAATAGCGGGAGGGAGCTCCTACAATGAGCAGTTCTTC. Translating gives CASSGGIIAGGSSYNEQFF.

The V gene is TRBV27, the J gene TRBJ2-7; the D is unclear. CDR1 is MNHEY and CDR2 is SMNVEV in the germline V gene (reference sequence). Trimming stripped 6 bases from V and 2 bases from J, with 23 bases between. CDR3 length equals 17 residues. The CDR3 spells CASSPRTETYFPYEQYF. CDR3 nucleotide sequence: TGTGCCAGCAGCCCCCGGACGGAGACTTACTTTCCCTACGAGCAGTACTTC.

This clone has just a few counts. Additional DNA sequences in this sample encode the identical CDR3. The chain recombines TRBV19 with TRBJ1-1; perhaps TRBD1 as D (5 bases). Between the trimmed V and J ends, which lost 2 bases and 1 base, there was a span of 8 bases. The CDR3 runs 14 residues. Germline V CDR1 and CDR2: LNHDA, SQIVND (reference sequence). The CDR3 reads CASSIQGGNTEAFF. CDR3 DNA sequence: TGTGCCAGTAGTATACAGGGCGGGAACACTGAAGCTTTCTTT.

The CDR3 nucleotides are TGTGCCAGCTCCCAGAGCGCGTCCCGCAATGAGCAGTTCTTC. This codes for CASSQSASRNEQFF. The rearrangement uses TRBV18 and TRBJ2-1; D is unclear. Germline V gives CDR1 KGHSH, CDR2 LQKENI. Trimming removed 6 bases at V and 6 bases at J, with 15 bases between. The CDR3 runs to 14 residues.

The chain joins TRBV11-2 to TRBJ1-2; D ambiguous. The V and J ends lost 5 bases and 6 bases respectively, with 19 bases between them. Germline V gene sequence: CDR1 SGHAT, CDR2 FQNNGV. The CDR3 length is 15 residues. The CDR3 is CASSTLGPGRDGYTF. The DNA for the CDR3 is TGTGCCAGCAGCACACTTGGCCCGGGGAGAGATGGCTACACCTTC. Looking up the rest from reference TRBV11-2 and TRBJ1-2 gives the full variable domain: EAGVAQSPRYKIIEKRQSVAFWCNPISGHATLYWYQQILGQGPKLLIQFQNNGVVDDSQLPKDRFSAERLKGVDSTLKIQPAKLEDSAVYLCASSTLGPGRDGYTFGSGTRLTVV.

This rearrangement joins TRBV5-1 to TRBJ1-4; maybe TRBD1 (5 bases). V shed 4 bases and J shed 7 bases, with 20 bases lying between them. CDR1 SGHRS and CDR2 YFSETQ come from the germline V gene. The CDR3 is 16 residues long. This CDR3 reads CASSPGTSIEAEKLFF. CDR3 coding DNA: TGCGCCAGCAGCCCCGGGACCTCCATTGAGGCTGAAAAACTGTTTTTT.

The chain recombines TRBV6-6 with TRBJ2-2; D perhaps matches TRBD2 (6 bases). This CDR3 has 15 amino acids. Germline-derived CDR1 and CDR2 are MNHNY and SVGAGI (reference sequence). The V and J ends lost 2 bases and 6 bases respectively, with 13 bases between them. The CDR3 spells CASSYGEGRPGELFF. CDR3 DNA sequence: TGTGCCAGCAGTTACGGGGAAGGGAGGCCCGGGGAGCTGTTTTTT.

The count of this clone is one. CDR3 nucleotides: TGTGCCAGCAGCTTAGTTCGGACTACCTGGAGCTACACCTTC. This gives the protein CASSLVRTTWSYTF. The chain employs TRBV7-9 and TRBJ1-2; no reliable D call. CDR3 length: 14 residues. CDR1 and CDR2 (germline): SEHNR, FQNEAQ (reference sequence). V was cut by 1 base and J by 9 bases, with 15 bases left in between.

The CDR3 reads CASSTWTGGGTEAFF. CDR3 DNA sequence: TGTGCCAGCTCAACCTGGACTGGCGGGGGCACTGAAGCTTTCTTT. V gene TRBV18 combines with J gene TRBJ1-1; possible D gene TRBD1, 5 bases. V was trimmed by 5 bases and J by 4 bases, leaving 17 bases between them. Germline V gene lookup returns CDR1 KGHSH and CDR2 LQKENI. CDR3 size: 15 residues.

This clone came up a few times. The chain couples TRBV30 to TRBJ2-7, with a possible D match to TRBD2 (6 bases). The germline CDR1 and CDR2 sequences are GTSNPN and SVGIG (reference sequence). V lost 3 bases and J 2 bases, leaving 14 bases between the germline ends. The CDR3 runs to 14 residues. Here the CDR3 reads CAWRDRGTTYEQYF. The CDR3 DNA reads TGTGCCTGGAGGGACCGCGGGACCACCTACGAGCAGTACTTC. The full variable domain, with the rest looked up from reference TRBV30 and TRBJ2-7, is SQTIHQWPATLVQPVGSPLSLECTVEGTSNPNLYWYRQAAGRGLQLLFYSVGIGQISSEVPQNLSASRPQDRQFILSSKKLLLSDSGFYLCAWRDRGTTYEQYFGPGTRLTVT.

With respect to this clone: The sample holds other DNA sequences that translate to the same CDR3. The chain combines TRBV7-2 with TRBJ1-5; 7 nucleotides match TRBD1. This CDR3 spans 15 amino acids. Germline V CDR1 and CDR2: SGHTA, FQGNSA. After removal of 1 base from V and 1 base from J, the junction contained 1 base not matched to a gene. As DNA, the CDR3 is TGTGCCAGCAGCTTAGACAGGGGAAGCAATCAGCCCCAGCATTTT. Its translation: CASSLDRGSNQPQHF. The entire variable domain, with the rest obtained from reference TRBV7-2 and TRBJ1-5, is as follows: GAGVSQSPSNKVTEKGKDVELRCDPISGHTALYWYRQSLGQGLEFLIYFQGNSAPDKSGLPSDRFSAERTGGSVSTLTIQRTQQEDSAVYLCASSLDRGSNQPQHFGDGTRLSIL.

This rearrangement joins TRBV2 to TRBJ2-3; 10 bases are a match to TRBD2. In germline, CDR1 is SNHLY, CDR2 FYNNEI. V lost 4 bases to trimming and J lost 2 bases; unmatched junction nucleotides: 6. CDR3 size: 16 residues. The CDR3 region has the DNA TGTGCCAGCAGTGGTCAACTAGCGGGGATCACAGATACGCAGTATTTT. Translating it yields CASSGQLAGITDTQYF.

This clone was observed a handful of times. This CDR3 is also generated by other DNA sequences in the sample. This rearrangement joins TRBV2 to TRBJ1-2, with 10 bases lining up with TRBD1. In germline, CDR1 is SNHLY, CDR2 FYNNEI. V shed 4 bases, J shed 5 bases, and the junction held 4 bases outside the gene matches. The CDR3 spans 14 residues. CDR3 residues: CASSGTGGGYGYTF. The CDR3 DNA is TGTGCCAGCAGTGGGACAGGGGGTGGATATGGCTACACCTTC.

This clone was seen a few times. The chain joins TRBV18 to TRBJ1-2; TRBD1 agrees at 8 bases. Trimming cost V 6 bases and J 4 bases; bases outside gene matches: 7. This CDR3 comprises 14 residues. CDR1 and CDR2 from the germline V gene are KGHSH and LQKENI. The CDR3 bases are TGTGCCAGCTCCCTCGAGACAGGGGCCTATGGCTACACCTTC. Translated, it gives CASSLETGAYGYTF.

The table lists this clone with a few counts. The rearrangement joins TRBV27 to TRBJ2-2, with 10 bases aligning to TRBD1. Germline CDR1 MNHEY, CDR2 SMNVEV (reference sequence). CDR3 size: 18 residues. V dropped 4 bases and J dropped 4; count of bases not matched to a gene: 12. The CDR3 here is CASSSPPGTGVRTGELFF. CDR3 nucleotides: TGTGCCAGCAGTTCCCCCCCCGGGACAGGGGTTCGCACCGGGGAGCTGTTTTTT.

The chain is built from TRBV10-3 and TRBJ2-7, with D perhaps TRBD2 (6 bases). CDR3 length: 14 residues. CDR1 is ENHRY, CDR2 SYGVKD, per germline. Trimming shortened V by 0 bases and J by 3 bases, and 9 bases separated the two germline ends. CDR3 nucleotides: TGTGCCATCAGTGAGTCGACGGACTACTACGAGCAGTACTTC. Protein sequence: CAISESTDYYEQYF.

The CDR3 here is CASSGRATNTEAFF. CDR3 sequence (DNA): TGCGCCAGCAGCGGCCGGGCCACCAACACTGAAGCTTTCTTT. J is TRBJ1-1 and V is TRBV5-1; D remains unclear. Germline V gene sequence: CDR1 SGHRS, CDR2 YFSETQ. V lost 4 bases to trimming and J lost 2 bases, with 12 bases between them. CDR3 size: 14 residues.

With respect to this clone: Being one base from a much bigger clone, this may be a read error. Additional DNA sequences in this sample encode the identical CDR3. The chain links TRBV7-6 to TRBJ1-1; no clear D gene. CDR3 length equals 13 residues. Germline-derived CDR1 and CDR2 are SGHVS and FNYEAQ. Trimming removed 1 base from V and 0 bases from J, with 3 bases in between. The CDR3 sequence: CASSLEVNTEAFF. CDR3 DNA sequence: TGTGCCAGCAGCTTAGAAGTGAACACTGAAGCTTTCTTT.

J is TRBJ2-3 and V is TRBV7-8; no clear D gene. From germline, CDR1 is SGHVS and CDR2 FQNEAQ. The length of the CDR3 is 16 residues. V lost 4 bases to trimming and J lost 0 bases, with 14 bases between them. For the CDR3, the DNA is TGTGCCAGCAGCTCTAGACGGTTATCTAGCACAGATACGCAGTATTTT. It specifies CASSSRRLSSTDTQYF. The entire variable domain, with the rest obtained from reference TRBV7-8 and TRBJ2-3, is as follows: GAGVSQSPRYKVAKRGQDVALRCDPISGHVSLFWYQQALGQGPEFLTYFQNEAQLDKSGLPSDRFFAERPEGSVSTLKIQRTQQEDSAVYLCASSSRRLSSTDTQYFGPGTRLTVL.

The chain combines TRBV5-1 with TRBJ2-1; 12 nucleotides align to TRBD2. The CDR3 loop spans 14 amino acids. V shed 7 bases and J 6 bases; nucleotides not matched to a gene: 5. Germline loops: CDR1 SGHRS, CDR2 YFSETQ. The chain's CDR3 is CASGLAGGLNEQFF. As DNA, the CDR3 is TGCGCCAGCGGGCTAGCGGGAGGGCTCAATGAGCAGTTCTTC. Looking up the rest from reference TRBV5-1 and TRBJ2-1 gives the full variable domain: KAGVTQTPRYLIKTRGQQVTLSCSPISGHRSVSWYQQTPGQGLQFLFEYFSETQRNKGNFPGRFSGRQFSNSRSEMNVSTLELGDSALYLCASGLAGGLNEQFFGPGTRLTVL.

The chain recombines TRBV7-2 with TRBJ1-1; D perhaps matches TRBD1 (6 bases). CDR1 SGHTA and CDR2 FQGNSA come from the germline V gene. The CDR3 has 18 residues. V lost 5 bases to trimming and J lost 1 base, with 23 bases between them. CDR3 region: CASSRTIGQPTKNTEAFF. The CDR3 nucleotides read TGTGCCAGCAGCCGGACCATCGGACAGCCGACCAAGAACACTGAAGCTTTCTTT. Supplemented by reference TRBV7-2 and TRBJ1-1, the full variable domain reads GAGVSQSPSNKVTEKGKDVELRCDPISGHTALYWYRQSLGQGLEFLIYFQGNSAPDKSGLPSDRFSAERTGGSVSTLTIQRTQQEDSAVYLCASSRTIGQPTKNTEAFFGQGTRLTVV.

This clone showed up just a few times. The rearrangement joins TRBV27 to TRBJ1-4; the D is unclear. Looked up from germline, CDR1 is MNHEY and CDR2 is SMNVEV (reference sequence). The CDR3 length is 14 residues. V was cut by 4 bases and J by 8 bases, with 14 bases left in between. CDR3 DNA sequence: TGTGCCAGCAGTTGGAGCGGCCGTGGGGAAAAACTGTTTTTT. Translated: CASSWSGRGEKLFF.

The rearrangement joins TRBV28 to TRBJ2-1, with D perhaps TRBD2 (5 bases). The germline V gene encodes CDR1 MDHEN and CDR2 SYDVKM. CDR3 size: 16 residues. Trimming took off 3 bases at V and 5 bases at J, with 17 bases between the two ends. In DNA, the CDR3 is TGTGCCAGCAGTTTCTATAGTCGGGGTGAAAACAATGAGCAGTTCTTC. It translates to CASSFYSRGENNEQFF.

The chain links TRBV6-5 to TRBJ1-5, with D uncertain. Germline V CDR1 and CDR2: MNHEY, SVGAGI. V lost 5 bases, J lost 0 bases, and 11 bases lay in between. The CDR3 spans 15 residues. The CDR3 loop is CASSGSRYSNQPQHF. The DNA for the CDR3 is TGTGCCAGCAGTGGGTCACGATATAGCAATCAGCCCCAGCATTTT.

The rearrangement joins TRBV29-1 to TRBJ2-3, with D maybe TRBD1 (6 bases). This CDR3 spans 15 amino acids. CDR1 is SQVTM and CDR2 is ANQGSEA in the germline V gene. Between the trimmed V and J ends, which lost 3 bases and 1 base, there was a span of 14 bases. CDR3 sequence reads: CSVDGGGLGTDTQYF. The DNA for the CDR3 is TGCAGCGTTGATGGGGGCGGGCTAGGCACAGATACGCAGTATTTT.

The J gene is TRBJ1-2, the V gene TRBV6-1; D gene unclear. This CDR3 is built from 13 residues. CDR1 and CDR2 from the germline V gene are MNHNS and SASEGT. The ends were cut back, 7 bases at V and 2 bases at J, with 11 bases in the middle. The CDR3 DNA reads TGTGCCAGCAAAGTGGGATTGAACTATGGCTACACCTTC. Protein: CASKVGLNYGYTF.

This sequence joins TRBV9 and TRBJ2-7; TRBD1 agrees at 11 bases. The germline CDR1 and CDR2 sequences are SGDLS and YYNGEE. With V trimmed by 4 bases and J by 4 bases, 4 bases remained unmatched. This CDR3 has 14 residues. CDR3 bases: TGTGCCAGCAGCACCGGGACAGGGGGGTACGAGCAGTACTTC. This gives the protein CASSTGTGGYEQYF.